One T cell receptor beta chain is described in this entry. Antigen unknown. These data come from a study of response to subunit inactivated influenza vaccine. General observations from the study: Authors suggested seasonal influenza vaccinations each recruit few new T cells.

Trimming shortened V by 4 bases and J by 6 bases, and 19 bases separated the two germline ends. Germline V gene data show CDR1 as GTSNPN and CDR2 as SVGIG (reference sequence). CDR3 length equals 15 residues. From the RT-PCR reads, TCRdb called clonotypes with MiXCR, one entry per CDR3 protein. The sample includes 430,000 or so distinct CDR3 sequences, approximately 10% of them seen just once. The chain recombines TRBV30 with TRBJ2-1, with D hard to call. Here the sequenced sample was PBMCs from blood, taken about 40 days after vaccination. This receptor was taken from a man in his fifties or sixties who received an inactivated influenza vaccine. CDR3 sequence (DNA): TGTGCCTGGACCCCTCACCGATCACGGCGCAATGAGCAGTTCTTC. As protein: CAWTPHRSRRNEQFF.